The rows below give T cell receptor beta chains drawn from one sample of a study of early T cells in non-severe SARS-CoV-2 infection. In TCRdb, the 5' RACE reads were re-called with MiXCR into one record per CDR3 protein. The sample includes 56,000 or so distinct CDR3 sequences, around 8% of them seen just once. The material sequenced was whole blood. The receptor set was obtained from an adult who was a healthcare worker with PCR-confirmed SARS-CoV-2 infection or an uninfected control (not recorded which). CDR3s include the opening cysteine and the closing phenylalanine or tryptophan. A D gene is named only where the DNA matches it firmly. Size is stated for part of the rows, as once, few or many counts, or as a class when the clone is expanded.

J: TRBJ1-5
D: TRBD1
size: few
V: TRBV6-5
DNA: TGTGCCAGCAGCGAAGGACAGGGCATTCGGAGTCAGCCCCAGCATTTT
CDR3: CASSEGQGIRSQPQHF

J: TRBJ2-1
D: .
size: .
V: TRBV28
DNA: TGTGCCAGCAGTTCCTTCACAAAACAGGGAGATGAGCAGTTCTTC
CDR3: CASSSFTKQGDEQFF

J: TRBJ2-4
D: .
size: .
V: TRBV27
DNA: TGTGCCAGCAGTTCTACAGGAACCTTAGCCAAAAACATTCAGTACTTC
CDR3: CASSSTGTLAKNIQYF

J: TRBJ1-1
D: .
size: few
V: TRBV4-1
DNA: TGCGCCAGCAGCCAAGTCACGGGGACTGAAGCTTTCTTT
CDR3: CASSQVTGTEAFF

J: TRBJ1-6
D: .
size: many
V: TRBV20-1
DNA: TGCAGTGCTAGAAGGGACGGAGAATTTGGGCCCCTCCACTTT
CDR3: CSARRDGEFGPLHF

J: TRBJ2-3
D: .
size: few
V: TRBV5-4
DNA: TGTGCCAGCAGCTTGAATGTGGGGAGGACAGATACGCAGTATTTT
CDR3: CASSLNVGRTDTQYF

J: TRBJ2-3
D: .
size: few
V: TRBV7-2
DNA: TGTGCCAGCAGCTTAGTTTCTACCCCCACCACAGATACGCAGTATTTT
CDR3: CASSLVSTPTTDTQYF

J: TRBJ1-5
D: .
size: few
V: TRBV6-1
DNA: TGTGCCAGCGGTATCCCCAATCAGCCCCAGCATTTT
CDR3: CASGIPNQPQHF

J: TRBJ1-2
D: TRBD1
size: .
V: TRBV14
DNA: TGTGCCAGCAGCCCCCAGGGGGGGAATTATGGCTACACCTTC
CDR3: CASSPQGGNYGYTF

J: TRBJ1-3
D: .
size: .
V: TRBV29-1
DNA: TGCAGCGTCCAGCGGGGCTCTGGAAACACCATATATTTT
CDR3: CSVQRGSGNTIYF

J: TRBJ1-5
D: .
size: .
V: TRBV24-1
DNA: TGTGCCACCGTTCACACAGAGCATAGGCCCCAGCATTTT
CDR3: CATVHTEHRPQHF